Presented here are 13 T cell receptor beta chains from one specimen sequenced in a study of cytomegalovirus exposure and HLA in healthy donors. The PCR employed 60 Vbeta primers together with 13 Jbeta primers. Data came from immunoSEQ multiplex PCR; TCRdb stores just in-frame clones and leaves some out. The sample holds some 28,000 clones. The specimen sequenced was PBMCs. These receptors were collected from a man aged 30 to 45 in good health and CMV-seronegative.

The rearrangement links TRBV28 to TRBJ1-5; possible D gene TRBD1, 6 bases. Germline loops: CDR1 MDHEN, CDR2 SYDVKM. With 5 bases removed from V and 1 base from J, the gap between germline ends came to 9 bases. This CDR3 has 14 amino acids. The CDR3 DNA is TGTGCCAGCAGTAAAGGGGGAAGCAATCAGCCCCAGCATTTT. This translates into CASSKGGSNQPQHF.

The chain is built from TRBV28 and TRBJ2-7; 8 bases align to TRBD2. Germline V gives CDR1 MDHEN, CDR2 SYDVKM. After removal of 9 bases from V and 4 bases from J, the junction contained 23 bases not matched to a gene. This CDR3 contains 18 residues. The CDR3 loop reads CASFPLGLAVAGGYEQYF. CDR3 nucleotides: TGTGCCAGTTTTCCTCTAGGACTAGCCGTGGCGGGAGGTTACGAGCAGTACTTC.

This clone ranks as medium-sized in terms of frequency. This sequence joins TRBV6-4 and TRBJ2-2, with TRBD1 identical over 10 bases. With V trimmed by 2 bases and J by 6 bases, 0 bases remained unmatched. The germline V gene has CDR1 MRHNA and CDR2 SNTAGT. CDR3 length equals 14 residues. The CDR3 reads CASSDGQGAGELFF. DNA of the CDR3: TGTGCCAGCAGTGACGGACAGGGGGCCGGGGAGCTGTTTTTT.

CDR3 loop: CASTHGGRASYEQYF. The DNA of the CDR3 is TGTGCCAGCACCCATGGTGGGAGGGCCTCCTACGAGCAGTACTTC. The chain recombines TRBV27 with TRBJ2-7, with TRBD2 matching 7 bases. Germline V lookup: CDR1 MNHEY, CDR2 SMNVEV (reference sequence). V trimming: 7 bases; J trimming: 0 bases; junction bases outside the gene matches: 9. The CDR3 is 15 residues long.

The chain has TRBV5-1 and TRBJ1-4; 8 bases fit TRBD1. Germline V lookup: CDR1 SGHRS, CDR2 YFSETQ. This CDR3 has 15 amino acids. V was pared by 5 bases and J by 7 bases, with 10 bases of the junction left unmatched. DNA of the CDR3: TGCGCCAGCAGTAGAAACGGGGACAGGCCTGAAAAACTGTTTTTT. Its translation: CASSRNGDRPEKLFF.

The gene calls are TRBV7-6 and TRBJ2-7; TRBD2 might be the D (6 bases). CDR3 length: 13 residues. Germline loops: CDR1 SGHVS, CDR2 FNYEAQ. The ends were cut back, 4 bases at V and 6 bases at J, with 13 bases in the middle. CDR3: CASSSRLGGEQYF. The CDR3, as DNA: TGTGCCAGCAGCTCCCGTTTGGGGGGCGAGCAGTACTTC.

The CDR3 DNA follows: TGTGCCAGCAGCCCGATCGGGGGGTCCTACAATGAGCAGTTCTTC. Its translation: CASSPIGGSYNEQFF. This sequence joins TRBV11-2 and TRBJ2-1; 7 bases are a match to TRBD2. Trimming cost V 5 bases and J 1 base; bases outside gene matches: 5. The germline V gene has CDR1 SGHAT and CDR2 FQNNGV. The CDR3 is 15 residues long.

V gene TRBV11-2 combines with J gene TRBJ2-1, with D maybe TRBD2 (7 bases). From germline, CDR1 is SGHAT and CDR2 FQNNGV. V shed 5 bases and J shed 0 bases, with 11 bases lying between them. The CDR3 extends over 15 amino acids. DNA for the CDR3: TGTGCCAGCAGCGGGGGGGCTAGCTCCTACAATGAGCAGTTCTTC. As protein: CASSGGASSYNEQFF.

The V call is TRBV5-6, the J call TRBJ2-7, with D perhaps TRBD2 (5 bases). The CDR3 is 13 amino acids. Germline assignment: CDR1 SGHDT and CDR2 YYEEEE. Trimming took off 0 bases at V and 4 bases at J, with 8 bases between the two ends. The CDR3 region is CASSLVGEYEQYF. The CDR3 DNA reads TGTGCCAGCAGCTTGGTCGGGGAGTACGAGCAGTACTTC.

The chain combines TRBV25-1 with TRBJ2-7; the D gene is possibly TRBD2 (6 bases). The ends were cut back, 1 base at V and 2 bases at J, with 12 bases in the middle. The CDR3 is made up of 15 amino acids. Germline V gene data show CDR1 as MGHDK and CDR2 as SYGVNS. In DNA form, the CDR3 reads TGTGCCAGCAGTGAATTCGGGGGTGGGACCTACGAGCAGTACTTC. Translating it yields CASSEFGGGTYEQYF.

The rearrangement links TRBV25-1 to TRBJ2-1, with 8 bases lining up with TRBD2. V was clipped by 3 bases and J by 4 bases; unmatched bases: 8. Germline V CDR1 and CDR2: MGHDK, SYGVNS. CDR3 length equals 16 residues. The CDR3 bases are TGTGCCAGCAGTGAGTCGGGGGGGGGCCCATACAATGAGCAGTTCTTC. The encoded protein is CASSESGGGPYNEQFF. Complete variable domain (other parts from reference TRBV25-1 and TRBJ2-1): EADIYQTPRYLVIGTGKKITLECSQTMGHDKMYWYQQDPGMELHLIHYSYGVNSTEKGDLSSESTVSRIRTEHFPLTLESARPSHTSQYLCASSESGGGPYNEQFFGPGTRLTVL.

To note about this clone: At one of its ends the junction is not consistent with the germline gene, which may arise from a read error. As DNA, the CDR3 is TGTGCCAGCAGTCCGGGACAGGGTTGGTCAGATACGCGGTATTTT. Residues: CASSPGQGWSDTRYF. This chain uses TRBV6-1 with TRBJ2-3; 9 bases match TRBD1. The CDR3 loop spans 15 amino acids. Germline V CDR1 and CDR2: MNHNS, SASEGT.

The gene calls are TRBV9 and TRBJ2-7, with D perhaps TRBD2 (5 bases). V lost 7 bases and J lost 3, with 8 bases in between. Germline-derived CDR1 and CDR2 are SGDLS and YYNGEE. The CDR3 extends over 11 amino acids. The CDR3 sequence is CASGSVYEQYF. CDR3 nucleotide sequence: TGTGCCAGCGGTAGCGTCTACGAGCAGTACTTC. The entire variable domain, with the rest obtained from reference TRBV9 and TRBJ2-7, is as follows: DSGVTQTPKHLITATGQRVTLRCSPRSGDLSVYWYQQSLDQGLQFLIQYYNGEERAKGNILERFSAQQFPDLHSELNLSSLELGDSALYFCASGSVYEQYFGPGTRLTVT.